One and the same sample provided the 20 T cell receptor beta chains below, sequenced in a study of T cell responses to AZD1222 COVID-19 vaccine. Only in-frame clones appear in the TCRdb table, and some are missing; sequencing was by immunoSEQ multiplex PCR. The profile covers about 140,000 clones, with 85% to 95% appearing a single time and 6.5% to 8% taken by the ten largest. The source material was peripheral blood, sampled 28 days after the second AZD1222 dose. The source is an adult who received the AZD1222 COVID-19 vaccine.

This chain links TRBV5-6 with TRBJ2-2, with D uncertain. The germline gives CDR1 SGHDT, CDR2 YYEEEE. With 2 bases removed from V and 4 bases from J, the gap between germline ends came to 9 bases. The CDR3 runs to 14 residues. The CDR3 loop is CASSFRPGTGELFF. CDR3 nucleotides: TGTGCCAGCAGCTTTCGACCGGGCACCGGGGAGCTGTTTTTT.

The chain couples TRBV5-1 to TRBJ1-1; D ambiguous. The V gene's germline CDR1 is SGHRS and CDR2 YFSETQ. Trimming took 0 bases from V and 0 from J, leaving 9 bases between them. The CDR3 runs to 15 residues. The CDR3 here is CASSLGPIMNTEAFF. As DNA, the CDR3 is TGCGCCAGCAGCTTGGGCCCGATCATGAACACTGAAGCTTTCTTT.

J is TRBJ1-2 and V is TRBV6-5, with no clear D. The germline V and J ends were trimmed by 4 bases and 5 bases, with 11 bases remaining between them. The germline V gene encodes CDR1 MNHEY and CDR2 SVGAGI. The CDR3 totals 13 residues. The CDR3 DNA reads as TGTGCCAGCAGTTCCCAGTCCATATATGGCTACACCTTC. Protein product: CASSSQSIYGYTF.

The genes are TRBV2 and TRBJ1-3, with 9 bases lining up with TRBD1. The germline gives CDR1 SNHLY, CDR2 FYNNEI. V shed 6 bases and J 8 bases; nucleotides not matched to a gene: 8. This CDR3 is built from 14 residues. Written as DNA, the CDR3 is TGTGCCAGCAGGGCCACGGGACAGGGCGACACCATATATTTT. This sequence encodes CASRATGQGDTIYF.

V gene TRBV2 combines with J gene TRBJ2-1; D is unclear. The CDR3 length is 15 residues. Germline V gene lookup returns CDR1 SNHLY and CDR2 FYNNEI. V lost 3 bases to trimming and J lost 4 bases, with 13 bases between them. CDR3 coding DNA: TGTGCCAGCAGTGACCCAGCTTGGGATTACAATGAGCAGTTCTTC. It codes for CASSDPAWDYNEQFF. The full variable domain, its missing parts supplied by reference TRBV2 and TRBJ2-1, is EPEVTQTPSHQVTQMGQEVILRCVPISNHLYFYWYRQILGQKVEFLVSFYNNEISEKSEIFDDQFSVERPDGSNFTLKIRSTKLEDSAMYFCASSDPAWDYNEQFFGPGTRLTVL.

The genes are TRBV23-1 and TRBJ1-5, with TRBD1 identical over 8 bases. TRBV23-1 is placed among ORFs of uncertain function. The junction had 11 bases not matched to a gene; V was cut back by 4 bases and J by 0 bases. The CDR3 sequence is 18 residues long. The CDR3, as DNA: TGCGCCAGCAGTCGCAACCCCGGGACAGGAGATAGCAATCAGCCCCAGCATTTT. Its protein is CASSRNPGTGDSNQPQHF.

This sequence joins TRBV5-4 and TRBJ2-2; D call uncertain. CDR3 length: 13 amino acids. V was pared by 9 bases and J by 7 bases, with 16 bases between. Per germline, CDR1 SGHNT and CDR2 YYREEE (reference sequence). The CDR3 reads CATTAFVDGELFF. CDR3 nucleotides: TGTGCCACCACAGCTTTTGTTGACGGGGAGCTGTTTTTT.

The chain's CDR3 is CASRISGLRISQNTEAFF. CDR3 DNA sequence: TGTGCCAGCAGGATCTCCGGACTGAGAATAAGTCAAAACACTGAAGCTTTCTTT. This rearrangement joins TRBV5-6 to TRBJ1-1; D gene ambiguous. In germline, CDR1 is SGHDT, CDR2 YYEEEE. Trimming cost V 5 bases and J 2 bases, with 25 bases left between them. The CDR3 spans 18 residues.

The chain combines TRBV28 with TRBJ2-7; 7 positions match TRBD1. This CDR3 is built from 14 residues. Per the germline V gene, CDR1 is MDHEN and CDR2 is SYDVKM. Trimming at V came to 3 bases and at J to 3 bases, leaving 5 bases not matched to a gene. The CDR3 DNA follows: TGTGCCAGCAGTTTTACAGGGGCGGACTACGAGCAGTACTTC. Encoded protein: CASSFTGADYEQYF.

The V and J genes are TRBV3-1 (or the pseudogene TRBV3-2) and TRBJ1-1, with TRBD1 matching over 10 bases. V lost 8 bases, J lost 6 bases, and 6 bases stayed unmatched. The CDR3 sequence is 13 residues long. Germline values: CDR1 LGHDT, CDR2 YNNKEL (reference sequence). CDR3 amino acids: CASSPGQGAEAFF. The DNA of the CDR3 is TGTGCCAGCTCACCAGGACAGGGGGCTGAAGCTTTCTTT.

The rearrangement links TRBV5-5 to TRBJ1-3; the D is unclear. Germline CDR1 and CDR2: SGHKS and YYEKEE (reference sequence). The CDR3 sequence is 16 residues long. V was pared by 3 bases and J by 6 bases, with 19 bases between. Written as DNA, the CDR3 is TGTGCCAGCAGCTCTCGGGTAAATCCCCTCGAAAACACCATATATTTT. It translates to CASSSRVNPLENTIYF. The complete variable domain, with remaining parts taken from reference TRBV5-5 and TRBJ1-3, reads DAGVTQSPTHLIKTRGQQVTLRCSPISGHKSVSWYQQVLGQGPQFIFQYYEKEERGRGNFPDRFSARQFPNYSSELNVNALLLGDSALYLCASSSRVNPLENTIYFGEGSWLTVV.

This chain links TRBV27 with TRBJ2-5, with D possibly TRBD1 on 5 matching bases. The V gene lost 3 bases and the J gene lost 5 bases, with 13 bases spanning the gap. Germline-derived CDR1 and CDR2 are MNHEY and SMNVEV (reference sequence). The CDR3 extends over 14 amino acids. CDR3 coding DNA: TGTGCCAGCAGTTTTCAGGGAAGCTCGGAGACCCAGTACTTC. Protein: CASSFQGSSETQYF.

The CDR3 here is CASSHSWGGNQPQHF. CDR3 coding DNA: TGTGCCAGCAGCCACTCCTGGGGGGGCAATCAGCCCCAGCATTTT. The gene calls are TRBV7-9 and TRBJ1-5; tentative D call: TRBD1 (5 bases). The ends were cut back, 5 bases at V and 2 bases at J, with 13 bases in the middle. This CDR3 has 15 amino acids. The germline V gene encodes CDR1 SEHNR and CDR2 FQNEAQ (reference sequence).

As regards this clone: Its ends do not fully match the called genes, so a read error is possible. The rearrangement joins TRBV7-7 to TRBJ2-5, with D maybe TRBD1 (5 bases). The CDR3 consists of 14 residues. Germline CDR1 and CDR2: SSHAT and FNYEAQ (reference sequence). The CDR3 reads CASSLEGAGETQYF. The CDR3 region has the DNA TGTGCTAGCAGCTTAGAAGGGGCTGGGGAGACCCAGTACTTC.

The rearrangement uses TRBV6-6 and TRBJ1-6; 7 bases line up with TRBD1. The germline V gene encodes CDR1 MNHNY and CDR2 SVGAGI (reference sequence). There are 16 residues in the CDR3. J was trimmed by 9 bases and V by 6 bases; bases with no gene match: 14. The CDR3 DNA reads as TGTGCCAGCAGCCTCGGTTTTTGGGACAGCAGTTCACCCCTCCACTTT. This gives the protein CASSLGFWDSSSPLHF.

The genes are TRBV5-5 and TRBJ1-4; D gene uncertain. V was pared by 2 bases and J by 8 bases, with 10 bases between. CDR3 length: 13 amino acids. The germline V gene encodes CDR1 SGHKS and CDR2 YYEKEE (reference sequence). The CDR3 protein is CASSFRGGEKLFF. The CDR3 DNA reads TGTGCCAGCAGCTTTCGGGGAGGGGAAAAACTGTTTTTT.

The J gene is TRBJ1-5, the V gene TRBV30, with D unclear. Trimming cost V 2 bases and J 4 bases, with 6 bases left between them. The CDR3 totals 12 residues. Germline V lookup: CDR1 GTSNPN, CDR2 SVGIG (reference sequence). The CDR3 coding sequence is TGTGCCTGGAGTCCCCCAAATCAGCCCCAGCATTTT. Translated: CAWSPPNQPQHF. Full variable domain (remainder filled in from reference TRBV30 and TRBJ1-5): SQTIHQWPATLVQPVGSPLSLECTVEGTSNPNLYWYRQAAGRGLQLLFYSVGIGQISSEVPQNLSASRPQDRQFILSSKKLLLSDSGFYLCAWSPPNQPQHFGDGTRLSIL.

As to this clone: The junction differs from germline at one of its ends, possibly a read error. The chain uses TRBV29-1 and TRBJ1-1; D ambiguous. The CDR3 contains 11 residues. Germline V lookup: CDR1 SQVTM, CDR2 ANQGSEA. The CDR3 loop is CGVTENTEAFF. CDR3 sequence (DNA): TGCGGCGTCACAGAGAACACTGAAGCTTTCTTT.

CDR3 amino acids: CASSKSKRDRGSQYF. The CDR3 coding sequence is TGTGCCAGCAGCAAGAGTAAACGGGACCGAGGGTCCCAGTACTTC. This chain links TRBV21-1 with TRBJ2-5. TRBV21-1 is a listed pseudogene. CDR3 length equals 15 residues.

The chain uses TRBV28 and TRBJ2-3; D unclear. The CDR3 totals 16 residues. Germline CDR1 reads MDHEN; CDR2 reads SYDVKM. Trimming took off 2 bases at V and 1 base at J, with 13 bases between the two ends. The CDR3 region has the DNA TGTGCCAGCAGTTTAATCGCCGCACACGGCACAGATACGCAGTATTTT. It encodes CASSLIAAHGTDTQYF.